The source of this T cell receptor beta chain is a study of cytomegalovirus exposure and HLA in healthy donors. Overall study context: Unique TCRs from HLA-typed donors, 80 million to 100 million of them, were held in an early data release.

The PCR was carried out with 60 Vbeta primers and 13 Jbeta primers. The table came from immunoSEQ multiplex PCR; TCRdb's copy has only in-frame clones and leaves some out. The data show approximately 280,000 clones, with around 86% seen just once and around 4.2% held by the top ten. Broader study findings: A later analysis reported that several of the most significant clusters appeared to be linked to common viral pathogens, among them Epstein-Barr virus.

V dropped 10 bases and J dropped 6 bases, with 21 bases sitting between them. Germline CDR1 reads MDHEN; CDR2 reads SYDVKM. The CDR3 runs 14 residues. Details on this clone: Its antigen is unknown.

The material sequenced was PBMCs. The chain employs TRBV28 and TRBJ1-1; D remains ambiguous. This sequence was found in a man aged 35 to 55 in good health and CMV-seropositive. CDR3 bases: TGTGCCACCCTGCCTCAGCGGGAGTACCCTGAAGCTTTCTTT. Translated, it gives CATLPQREYPEAFF.